The T cell receptor beta chain under discussion was sequenced for a study of OX40 agonist ivuxolimab in advanced cancers. Background on the study: Patients were given ivuxolimab, an antibody that agonizes OX40 (CD134). Prior anti-PD-1, anti-PD-L1 or anti-CTLA-4 therapy did not bar entry, and approximately 40% had some.

Notes on this clone: Its antigen is unidentified.

General observations from the study: Fewer expanded clones were found on average in CD4+ than in CD8+ T cells.

Here immunoSEQ multiplex PCR was the method, and the copy in TCRdb shows in-frame clones only, minus some. The data contain under 65,000 clones, approximately 90% of them singletons. The trim removed 5 bases at V and 7 bases at J, leaving 13 bases unmatched. Germline CDR1 is MNHNS and CDR2 is SASEGT. The CDR3 extends over 15 amino acids. The rearrangement links TRBV6-1 to TRBJ2-7; TRBD1 agrees at 8 bases. Sequences were derived from CD4+ or CD8+ T cells sorted from blood, sampled in a trial of the OX40 agonist ivuxolimab. This receptor was taken from an adult with an advanced solid tumor such as melanoma, head and neck, liver or kidney cancer. The DNA for the CDR3 is TGTGCCAGCAGTCGACTCGGGACAGGAGGGGGGGAGCAGTACTTC. Translating gives CASSRLGTGGGEQYF.